This TCR beta chain stems from a study of cytomegalovirus exposure and HLA in healthy donors. The study's findings and limits: The authors enumerated around 150 TCR beta chains as linked to cytomegalovirus. In a later analysis, at a false discovery rate of 0.05, under 20,000 TCR beta sequences matched HLA alleles.

13 Jbeta primers and 60 Vbeta primers were used for the PCR. Authors' processing steps: About 11 million of 80 million or so unique TCR beta chains were shared, per a later count. The assay was immunoSEQ multiplex PCR, and TCRdb's table has in-frame clones only and misses some. V, J and clone size derive from that table, while D and trimming were established from the DNA sequence. The sample records fewer than 110,000 clones, 76% being singletons. The ends were cut back, 3 bases at V and 4 bases at J, with 12 bases in the middle. This CDR3 contains 14 residues. CDR1 and CDR2 (germline): SEHNR, FQNEAQ (reference sequence). Details on this clone: What it binds is not known.

What was sequenced was PBMCs. V and J are TRBV7-9 and TRBJ1-1; D is uncertain. The TCR originated in a middle-aged man in good health and CMV-seronegative. CDR3 DNA: TGTGCCAGCAGCTTCCGGGGATCTAGCACTGAAGCTTTCTTT. Encoded protein: CASSFRGSSTEAFF.